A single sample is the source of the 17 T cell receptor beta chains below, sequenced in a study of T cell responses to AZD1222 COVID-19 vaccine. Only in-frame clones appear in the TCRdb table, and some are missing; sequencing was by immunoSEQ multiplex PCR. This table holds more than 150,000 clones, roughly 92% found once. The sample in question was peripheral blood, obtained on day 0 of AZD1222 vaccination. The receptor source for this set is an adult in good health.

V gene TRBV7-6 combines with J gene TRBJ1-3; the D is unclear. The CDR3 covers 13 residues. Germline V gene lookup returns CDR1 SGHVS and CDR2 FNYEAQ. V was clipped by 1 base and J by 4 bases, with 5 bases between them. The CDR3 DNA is TGTGCCAGCAGCTTAGAAGGGGGAAACACCATATATTTT. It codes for CASSLEGGNTIYF.

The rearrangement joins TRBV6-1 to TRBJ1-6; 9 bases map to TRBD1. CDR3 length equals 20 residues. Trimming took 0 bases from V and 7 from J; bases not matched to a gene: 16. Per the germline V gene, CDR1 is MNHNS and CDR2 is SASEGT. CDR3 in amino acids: CASSEARDRDSLMGNSPLHF. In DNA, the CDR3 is TGTGCCAGCAGTGAAGCGCGGGACAGGGATAGCCTAATGGGGAATTCACCCCTCCACTTT.

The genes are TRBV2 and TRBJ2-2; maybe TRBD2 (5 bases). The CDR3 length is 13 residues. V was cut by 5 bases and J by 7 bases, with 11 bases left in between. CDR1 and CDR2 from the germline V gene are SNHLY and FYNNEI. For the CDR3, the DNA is TGTGCCAGCAGTCCCCGCGAGGGCGGGGAGCTGTTTTTT. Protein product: CASSPREGGELFF.

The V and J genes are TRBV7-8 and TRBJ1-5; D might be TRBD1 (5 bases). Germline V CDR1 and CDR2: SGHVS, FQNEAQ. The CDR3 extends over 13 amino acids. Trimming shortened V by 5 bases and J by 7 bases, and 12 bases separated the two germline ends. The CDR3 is CASSRGKQQPQHF. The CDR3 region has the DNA TGTGCCAGCAGCAGGGGAAAACAGCAGCCCCAGCATTTT.

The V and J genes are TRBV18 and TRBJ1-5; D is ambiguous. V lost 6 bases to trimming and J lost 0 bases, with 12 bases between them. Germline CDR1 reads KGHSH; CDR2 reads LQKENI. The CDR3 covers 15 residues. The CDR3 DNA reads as TGTGCCAGCTCGCCCTCGCGGGGTAGCAATCAGCCCCAGCATTTT. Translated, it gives CASSPSRGSNQPQHF.

As DNA, the CDR3 is TGTGCCAGCAGTGAGTCTGACAGGGATGAAAAACTGTTTTTT. Translating it yields CASSESDRDEKLFF. The chain employs TRBV25-1 and TRBJ1-4, with TRBD1 matching over 7 bases. This CDR3 region has 14 residues. With V trimmed by 3 bases and J by 6 bases, 4 bases remained unmatched. Germline V CDR1 and CDR2: MGHDK, SYGVNS.

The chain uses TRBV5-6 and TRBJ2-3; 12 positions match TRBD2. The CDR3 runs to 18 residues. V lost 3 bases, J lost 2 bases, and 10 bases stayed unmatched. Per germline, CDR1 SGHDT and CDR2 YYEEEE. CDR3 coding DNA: TGTGCCAGCAGCTGGGGCCTAGCGGGAGGGCTCGACACAGATACGCAGTATTTT. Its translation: CASSWGLAGGLDTDTQYF. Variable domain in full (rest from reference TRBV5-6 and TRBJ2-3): DAGVTQSPTHLIKTRGQQVTLRCSPKSGHDTVSWYQQALGQGPQFIFQYYEEEERQRGNFPDRFSGHQFPNYSSELNVNALLLGDSALYLCASSWGLAGGLDTDTQYFGPGTRLTVL.

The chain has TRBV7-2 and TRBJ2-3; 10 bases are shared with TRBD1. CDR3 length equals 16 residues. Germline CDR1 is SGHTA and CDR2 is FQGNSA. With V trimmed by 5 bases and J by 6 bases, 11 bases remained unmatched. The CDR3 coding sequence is TGTGCCAGCAGCCCACCCCGGGGACAGGGGATGGATACGCAGTATTTT. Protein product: CASSPPRGQGMDTQYF.

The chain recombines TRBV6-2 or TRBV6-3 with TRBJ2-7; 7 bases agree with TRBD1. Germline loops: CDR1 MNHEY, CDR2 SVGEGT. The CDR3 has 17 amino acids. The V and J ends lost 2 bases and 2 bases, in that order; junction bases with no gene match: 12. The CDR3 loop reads CASSYTSGGELAYEQYF. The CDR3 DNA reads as TGTGCCAGCAGTTACACTTCAGGGGGAGAGCTGGCCTACGAGCAGTACTTC.

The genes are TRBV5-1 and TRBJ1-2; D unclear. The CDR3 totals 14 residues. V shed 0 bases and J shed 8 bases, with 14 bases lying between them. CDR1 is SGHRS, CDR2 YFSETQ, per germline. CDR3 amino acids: CASSLANPKQGYTF. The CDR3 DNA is TGCGCCAGCAGCTTGGCCAACCCCAAACAGGGCTACACCTTC.

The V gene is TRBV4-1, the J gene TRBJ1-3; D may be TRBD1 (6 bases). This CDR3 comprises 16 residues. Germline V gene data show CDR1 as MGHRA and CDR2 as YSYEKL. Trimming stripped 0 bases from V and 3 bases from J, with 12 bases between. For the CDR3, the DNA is TGCGCCAGCAGCCAAGATAAAGGGGGAAGTGGAAACACCATATATTTT. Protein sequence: CASSQDKGGSGNTIYF.

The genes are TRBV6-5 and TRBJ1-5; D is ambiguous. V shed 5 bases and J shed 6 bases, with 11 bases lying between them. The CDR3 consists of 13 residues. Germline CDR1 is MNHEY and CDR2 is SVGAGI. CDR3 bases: TGTGCCAGCAGTATCCGGTTAACTCAGCCCCAGCATTTT. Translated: CASSIRLTQPQHF.

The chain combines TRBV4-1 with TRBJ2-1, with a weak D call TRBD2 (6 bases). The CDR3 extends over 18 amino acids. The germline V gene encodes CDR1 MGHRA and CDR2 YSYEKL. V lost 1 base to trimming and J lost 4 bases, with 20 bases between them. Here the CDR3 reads CASSQGGARGLRYNEQFF. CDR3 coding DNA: TGCGCCAGCAGCCAAGGAGGCGCCCGGGGGTTGCGGTACAATGAGCAGTTCTTC.

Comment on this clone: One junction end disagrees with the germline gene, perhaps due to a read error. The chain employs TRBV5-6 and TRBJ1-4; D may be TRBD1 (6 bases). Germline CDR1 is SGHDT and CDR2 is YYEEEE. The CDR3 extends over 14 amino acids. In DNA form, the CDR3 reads TGCGCCAGCAGCTTTCAGGGGACTAATGAAAAACTGTTTTTT. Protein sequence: CASSFQGTNEKLFF.

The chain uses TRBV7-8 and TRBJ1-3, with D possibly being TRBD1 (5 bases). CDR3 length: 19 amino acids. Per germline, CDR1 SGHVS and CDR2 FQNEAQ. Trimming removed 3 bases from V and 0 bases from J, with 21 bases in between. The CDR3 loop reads CASSFFAGHVRRSGNTIYF. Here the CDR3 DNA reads TGTGCCAGCAGCTTTTTCGCAGGGCATGTCCGACGCTCTGGAAACACCATATATTTT.

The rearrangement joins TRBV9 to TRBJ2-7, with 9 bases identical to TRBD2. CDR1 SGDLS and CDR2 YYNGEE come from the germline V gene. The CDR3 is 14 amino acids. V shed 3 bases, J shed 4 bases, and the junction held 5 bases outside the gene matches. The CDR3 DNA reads TGTGCCAGCAGCGCGACTAGCGGCCCGTACGAGCAGTACTTC. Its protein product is CASSATSGPYEQYF.

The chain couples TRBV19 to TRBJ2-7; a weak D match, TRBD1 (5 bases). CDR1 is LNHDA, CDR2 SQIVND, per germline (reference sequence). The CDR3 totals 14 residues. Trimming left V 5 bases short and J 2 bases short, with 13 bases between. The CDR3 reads CASSGRVYPYEQYF. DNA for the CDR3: TGTGCCAGTAGTGGCAGGGTTTATCCCTACGAGCAGTACTTC.